Reported below is one T cell receptor beta chain. TCRdb's copy holds only in-frame clones and misses some; the assay was immunoSEQ multiplex PCR. The sample lists roughly 290,000 clones; 80% to 90% were seen once. This entry belongs to a study of blood T cell repertoires in COVID-19. Whole-study context: Acute and convalescent COVID-19 specimens originated in the United States, Italy and Spain. The analysed material was cDNA or gDNA that came from T cells, B-cell-depleted T cells, or PBMCs.

Two consecutive negative NP/OP PCR tests, clearance, or resolved symptoms defined Cohort 3 recovery. What was sequenced was PBMCs or T cells enriched from blood (not recorded which). This TCR derives from a young man who had recovered from COVID-19.

The CDR3 region is CASSPRGTKNTGELFF. In DNA form, the CDR3 reads TGTGCCAGCAGCCCTAGGGGGACAAAGAACACCGGGGAGCTGTTTTTT. V and J are TRBV7-9 and TRBJ2-2; TRBD1 might be the D (6 bases). CDR1 and CDR2 from the germline V gene are SEHNR and FQNEAQ (reference sequence). V gave up 5 bases and J gave up 1 base, with 14 bases separating them. The CDR3 consists of 16 residues.